The 4 T cell receptor beta chains reported below all come from one sample, sequenced in a study of T-cell memory formation after mild COVID-19. TCRdb recomputed calls from the 5' RACE reads with MiXCR, one row per CDR3 protein. The table lists about 190,000 distinct CDR3 sequences, about 17% of them singletons, with 2.4% in the top ten. Sequencing was done on a sample of PBMCs or a T cell subset sorted from them (not recorded which). These receptors all stem from an adult woman who had mild COVID-19 (a few samples of this study predate the infection). Cell type and time point are not known.

V usage is TRBV4-2 and J usage is TRBJ2-1; 12 bases line up with TRBD2. The CDR3 has 16 amino acids. The germline gives CDR1 LGHNA, CDR2 YNFKEQ. Germline trimming cut 0 bases from V and 14 bases from J; bases unmatched to any gene: 11. The CDR3 nucleotides are TGTGCCAGCAGCCAAGACACCGCTAGCGGGGGGGGCTCGAAGTTCTTC. This encodes CASSQDTASGGGSKFF.

There are many counts of this clonotype. This chain connects TRBV7-9 to TRBJ2-7; D gene ambiguous. Between the trimmed V and J ends, which lost 1 base and 2 bases, there was a span of 18 bases. CDR1 SEHNR and CDR2 FQNEAQ come from the germline V gene (reference sequence). CDR3 length: 17 amino acids. CDR3 in amino acids: CASSLGHQNIGAYEQYF. The CDR3 DNA is TGTGCCAGCAGCTTAGGGCACCAGAATATTGGAGCCTACGAGCAGTACTTC.

The chain carries TRBV20-1 and TRBJ2-3, with D possibly TRBD2 on 6 matching bases. This CDR3 contains 15 residues. The germline gives CDR1 DFQATT, CDR2 SNEGSKA (reference sequence). V dropped 2 bases and J dropped 1 base, with 13 bases sitting between them. The CDR3 sequence: CSARSAGSGTDTQYF. In nucleotides, the CDR3 is TGCAGTGCTAGAAGTGCGGGAAGCGGCACAGATACGCAGTATTTT.

There are a few counts of this clonotype. J is TRBJ2-3 and V is TRBV11-2, with D possibly being TRBD1 or TRBD2 (6 bases each). Trimming pared 5 bases from V and 5 bases from J, leaving 14 bases between. Germline V gene lookup returns CDR1 SGHAT and CDR2 FQNNGV. This CDR3 is built from 14 residues. CDR3 region: CASSRGRLGDTQYF. The CDR3 bases are TGTGCCAGCAGCCGGGGGCGCCTTGGAGATACGCAGTATTTT. Combining the CDR3 with reference TRBV11-2 and TRBJ2-3 gives the whole variable domain EAGVAQSPRYKIIEKRQSVAFWCNPISGHATLYWYQQILGQGPKLLIQFQNNGVVDDSQLPKDRFSAERLKGVDSTLKIQPAKLEDSAVYLCASSRGRLGDTQYFGPGTRLTVL.